The 18 T cell receptor beta chains given below trace back to one sample, sequenced in a study of T cells in narcolepsy. Clones were sequenced by immunoSEQ multiplex PCR, and TCRdb holds only the in-frame ones, with some missing. The sample lists more than 30,000 clones; under 85% were seen once. Sequencing used memory (CD45RA-) CD4+ T cells from blood. The receptors here all came from a human donor in good health.

The chain links TRBV18 to TRBJ1-3; the D is unclear. The CDR3 totals 14 residues. V was trimmed by 0 bases and J by 3 bases, leaving 6 bases between them. The V gene's germline CDR1 is KGHSH and CDR2 LQKENI. CDR3 coding DNA: TGTGCCAGCTCACCACCCGGGGATGGAAACACCATATATTTT. It is translated as CASSPPGDGNTIYF.

The V call is TRBV29-1, the J call TRBJ2-5; maybe TRBD1 (6 bases). The CDR3 has 12 amino acids. Germline V gives CDR1 SQVTM, CDR2 ANQGSEA. The ends were cut back, 2 bases at V and 5 bases at J, with 9 bases in the middle. The CDR3 spells CSVEPQGETQYF. The CDR3 nucleotides are TGCAGCGTTGAACCACAGGGTGAGACCCAGTACTTC.

This clone was seen only a few times. The chain is built from TRBV27 and TRBJ2-7, with D possibly TRBD2 on 6 matching bases. Germline V lookup: CDR1 MNHEY, CDR2 SMNVEV (reference sequence). The ends were cut back, 3 bases at V and 2 bases at J, with 17 bases in the middle. The CDR3 totals 16 residues. For the CDR3, the DNA is TGTGCCAGCAGTTTTACGGGGGTGGCGGGCCCCTACGAGCAGTACTTC. Translation: CASSFTGVAGPYEQYF.

This clone has a single count. V and J are TRBV5-6 and TRBJ2-5; D unresolved. Looked up from germline, CDR1 is SGHDT and CDR2 is YYEEEE. V was shortened by 0 bases and J by 5 bases, with 14 bases between the two germline ends. CDR3 size: 15 residues. The DNA of the CDR3 is TGTGCCAGCAGCTTGGATCGGATAGCAAGCGAGACCCAGTACTTC. It specifies CASSLDRIASETQYF.

The rearrangement uses TRBV10-3 and TRBJ2-2; D remains ambiguous. CDR1 and CDR2 (germline): ENHRY, SYGVKD. The V end was cut by 2 bases, the J end by 7 bases, with 11 bases between. The CDR3 contains 14 residues. The CDR3 nucleotides read TGTGCCATCAGTGAGAAGGCTCAAAACGGGGAGCTGTTTTTT. Encoded protein: CAISEKAQNGELFF.

The rearrangement joins TRBV7-8 to TRBJ1-5; perhaps TRBD1 as D (5 bases). There are 16 residues in the CDR3. Germline V gene lookup returns CDR1 SGHVS and CDR2 FQNEAQ. V lost 5 bases to trimming and J lost 6 bases, with 20 bases between them. The CDR3 reads CASSPYGGSIGQPQHF. DNA of the CDR3: TGTGCCAGCAGCCCTTACGGGGGGAGTATAGGTCAGCCCCAGCATTTT.

The chain couples TRBV7-2 to TRBJ2-1, with a tentative D call TRBD2 (5 bases). The length of the CDR3 is 16 residues. V dropped 5 bases and J dropped 0 bases, with 14 bases sitting between them. The V gene's germline CDR1 is SGHTA and CDR2 FQGNSA. CDR3 sequence (DNA): TGTGCCAGCAGCCGGGTGGTAGGGAGCTCCTACAATGAGCAGTTCTTC. This sequence encodes CASSRVVGSSYNEQFF.

The gene calls are TRBV7-6 and TRBJ2-7; a possible D gene is TRBD1 (5 bases). CDR1 and CDR2 (germline): SGHVS, FNYEAQ. The CDR3 contains 14 residues. Trimming shortened V by 4 bases and J by 5 bases, and 15 bases separated the two germline ends. The CDR3 DNA follows: TGTGCCAGCAGCTCCCTGCAGGGCAGGAACGAGCAGTACTTC. This translates into CASSSLQGRNEQYF.

The chain carries TRBV5-4 and TRBJ1-2, with D possibly being TRBD1 (6 bases). V lost 4 bases to trimming and J lost 1 base, with 11 bases between them. This CDR3 has 14 amino acids. Germline V gene lookup returns CDR1 SGHNT and CDR2 YYREEE (reference sequence). CDR3 sequence (DNA): TGTGCCAGCAGCAGGGGGGACTTTAACTATGGCTACACCTTC. This sequence encodes CASSRGDFNYGYTF.

The chain has TRBV4-1 and TRBJ1-2; TRBD1 aligns across 7 bases. This CDR3 contains 13 residues. V lost 0 bases, J lost 5 bases, and 0 bases stayed unmatched. The germline CDR1 and CDR2 sequences are MGHRA and YSYEKL. The CDR3 nucleotides are TGCGCCAGCAGCCAAGAACAGGGGTATGGCTACACCTTC. Its translation: CASSQEQGYGYTF.

This clone has a handful of counts. The J gene is TRBJ1-3, the V gene TRBV6-5; D is undetermined. The CDR3 is 15 amino acids. V dropped 6 bases and J dropped 0 bases, with 12 bases sitting between them. CDR1 and CDR2 (germline): MNHEY, SVGAGI. The CDR3 sequence is CASSITVFSGNTIYF. CDR3 DNA: TGTGCCAGCAGCATAACAGTCTTCTCTGGAAACACCATATATTTT.

The chain carries TRBV28 and TRBJ1-4; TRBD1 might be the D (5 bases). V shed 6 bases and J shed 6 bases, with 14 bases lying between them. Germline loops: CDR1 MDHEN, CDR2 SYDVKM. The CDR3 totals 14 residues. CDR3 DNA: TGTGCCAGCAGCCTAATGGGACCCTATGAAAAACTGTTTTTT. Translating it yields CASSLMGPYEKLFF.

J is TRBJ1-1 and V is TRBV21-1. TRBV21-1 is a pseudogene locus. The CDR3 is 18 residues long. CDR3 nucleotide sequence: TGTGCCAGCAGCGCCAGATGTCCCGGGTCCTTCGATAAGGCTGAAGCTTTCTTT. Its protein product is CASSARCPGSFDKAEAFF.

This chain links TRBV29-1 with TRBJ1-1; D possibly corresponds to TRBD1 (5 bases). The germline gives CDR1 SQVTM, CDR2 ANQGSEA. V was clipped by 6 bases and J by 1 base, with 9 bases between them. The CDR3 extends over 12 amino acids. CDR3 DNA: TGCAGCGTCGACGACAGGAACACTGAAGCTTTCTTT. Translating gives CSVDDRNTEAFF.

This clone showed up just a few times. This rearrangement joins TRBV5-4 to TRBJ2-1, with TRBD2 as a possible D gene (6 bases). CDR1 and CDR2 from the germline V gene are SGHNT and YYREEE (reference sequence). The CDR3 totals 16 residues. The V end lost 4 bases, the J end lost 3 bases, and 17 bases lay between the germline ends. CDR3 amino acids: CASSPGPGVGYNEQFF. The CDR3 bases are TGTGCCAGCAGCCCCGGGCCGGGGGTCGGCTACAATGAGCAGTTCTTC.

V gene TRBV5-1 combines with J gene TRBJ1-2, with D uncertain. Trimming cost V 2 bases and J 1 base, with 12 bases left between them. The CDR3 contains 15 residues. Germline CDR1 SGHRS, CDR2 YFSETQ. In DNA, the CDR3 is TGCGCCAGCAGCTTAGGGAGGCAGAATAACTATGGCTACACCTTC. Protein product: CASSLGRQNNYGYTF.

Concerning this clone: An end of the junction differs from the germline gene, which may be a read error. The chain recombines TRBV19 with TRBJ1-1, with a tentative D call TRBD1 (5 bases). CDR3 length equals 14 residues. Germline V gene sequence: CDR1 LNHDA, CDR2 SQIVND (reference sequence). The CDR3: CASRIGTQNTEAFF. DNA for the CDR3: TGTGCCAGTAGGATAGGGACCCAGAACACTGAAGCTTTCTTT.

V gene TRBV6-5 combines with J gene TRBJ1-2; D is uncertain. The CDR3 length is 13 residues. Germline-derived CDR1 and CDR2 are MNHEY and SVGAGI. V dropped 5 bases and J dropped 2 bases, with 9 bases sitting between them. DNA of the CDR3: TGTGCCAGCAGTGTTAGTCAGAACTATGGCTACACCTTC. Amino acids: CASSVSQNYGYTF.